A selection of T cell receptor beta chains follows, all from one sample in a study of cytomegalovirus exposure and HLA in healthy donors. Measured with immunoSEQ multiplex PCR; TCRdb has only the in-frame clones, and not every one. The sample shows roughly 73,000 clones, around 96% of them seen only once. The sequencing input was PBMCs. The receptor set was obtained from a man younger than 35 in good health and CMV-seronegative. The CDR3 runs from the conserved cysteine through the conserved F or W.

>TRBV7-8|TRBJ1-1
CASSPQQGWNTEAFF
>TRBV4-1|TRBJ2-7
CASSPRGDLGSYEQYF
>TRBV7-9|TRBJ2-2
CASSSQGIVGGELFF
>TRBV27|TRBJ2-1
CASSGGARSEQFF
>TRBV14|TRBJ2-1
CASSPVGGANNEQFF
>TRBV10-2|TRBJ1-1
CASSEQGTQNTEAFF
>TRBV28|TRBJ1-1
CASSPPLGGYNRRNTEAFF
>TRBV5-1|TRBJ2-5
CASSLLSSDREETQYF
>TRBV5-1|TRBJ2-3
CASSSSDTQYF
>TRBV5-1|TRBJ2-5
CASSAQPAGQETQYF
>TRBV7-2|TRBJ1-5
CASSFTGSNQPQHF
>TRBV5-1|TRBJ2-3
CASTPGLAFTTDTQYF
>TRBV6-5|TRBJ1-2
CASSYSKGDYGYTF
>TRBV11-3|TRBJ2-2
CASSSGQGTGELFF
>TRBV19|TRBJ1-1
CASSNYRDTEAFF
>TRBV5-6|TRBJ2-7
CASSFGTAPYEQYF
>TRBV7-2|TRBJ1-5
CASSPGTLNQPQHF